The source of this TCR beta chain is a study of cytomegalovirus exposure and HLA in healthy donors. The study, taken as a whole, reports: Some TCR beta chains (about 170 of them) were listed as cytomegalovirus-associated.

The PCR contained 60 Vbeta and 13 Jbeta primers. Here immunoSEQ multiplex PCR was the method, and the copy in TCRdb shows in-frame clones only, minus some. This sample has under 300,000 clones, with around 86% found just once. Germline CDR1 and CDR2: SQVTM and ANQGSEA. V lost 2 bases to trimming and J lost 5 bases; unmatched junction nucleotides: 4. This CDR3 is built from 13 residues. This clone appeared a single time. The antigen remains undetermined. This TCR came from a man in his forties in good health and CMV-seropositive. The chain employs TRBV29-1 and TRBJ2-5, with 8 nucleotides matching TRBD1. Sequencing was carried out using PBMCs. CDR3 DNA: TGCAGCGTTGAACAGGGGGCCGGGGAGACCCAGTACTTC. It codes for CSVEQGAGETQYF.